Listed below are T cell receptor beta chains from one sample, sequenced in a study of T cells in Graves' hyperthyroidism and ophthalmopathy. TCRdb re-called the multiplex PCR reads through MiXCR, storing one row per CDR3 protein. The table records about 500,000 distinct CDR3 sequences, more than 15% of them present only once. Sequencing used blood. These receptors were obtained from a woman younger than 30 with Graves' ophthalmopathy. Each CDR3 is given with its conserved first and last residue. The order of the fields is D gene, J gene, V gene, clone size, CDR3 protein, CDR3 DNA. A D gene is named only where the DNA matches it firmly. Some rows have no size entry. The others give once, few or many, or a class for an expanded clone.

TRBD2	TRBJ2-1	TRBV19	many	CASSIGLAGANEQFF	TGTGCCAGTAGTATAGGGCTAGCGGGAGCCAATGAGCAGTTCTTC
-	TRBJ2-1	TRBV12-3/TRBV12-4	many	CASSYPGYNEQFF	TGTGCCAGCAGTTACCCAGGGTACAATGAGCAGTTCTTC
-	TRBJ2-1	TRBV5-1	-	CASSLGLEGNEQFF	TGCGCCAGCAGCTTAGGCCTGGAGGGGAATGAGCAGTTCTTC
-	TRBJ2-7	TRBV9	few	CASSVDLGAREQYF	TGTGCCAGCAGCGTAGATCTGGGGGCGAGGGAGCAGTACTTC
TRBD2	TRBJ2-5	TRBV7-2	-	CASSSLRRDYSIDTTQYF	TGTGCCAGCAGCTCCCTCAGACGGGACTACTCGATCGACACGACCCAGTACTTC
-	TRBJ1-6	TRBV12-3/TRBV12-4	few	CASSLTAGYSPLHF	TGTGCCAGCAGTTTGACTGCCGGGTATTCACCCCTCCACTTT
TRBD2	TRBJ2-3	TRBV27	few	CASSQGPGLAGWGTDTQYF	TGTGCCAGCAGTCAGGGTCCGGGACTAGCGGGATGGGGGACAGATACGCAGTATTTT
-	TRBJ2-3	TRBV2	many	CASSERGISTDTQYF	TGTGCCAGCAGTGAACGGGGGATCAGCACAGATACGCAGTATTTT
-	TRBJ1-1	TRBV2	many	CASSQSGGNTEAFF	TGTGCCAGCTCCCAAAGTGGGGGAAACACTGAAGCTTTCTTT
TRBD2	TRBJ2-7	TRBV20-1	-	CSARVAGGDYEQYF	TGCAGTGCTAGAGTAGCGGGGGGAGACTACGAGCAGTACTTC
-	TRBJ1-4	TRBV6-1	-	CASRSDPGTRNEKLFF	TGTGCCAGCAGATCGGACCCCGGGACAAGGAATGAAAAACTGTTTTTT
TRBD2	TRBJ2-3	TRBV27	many	CASSLSGTSGSIPLDTQYF	TGTGCCAGCAGTTTATCAGGGACTAGCGGGAGTATCCCCCTAGATACGCAGTATTTT
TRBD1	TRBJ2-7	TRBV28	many	CASSNWTGWAYEQYF	TGTGCCAGCAGTAACTGGACAGGGTGGGCCTACGAGCAGTACTTC
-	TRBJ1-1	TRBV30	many	CAWSATLRGNTEAFF	TGTGCCTGGAGTGCCACCCTCAGGGGGAACACTGAAGCTTTCTTT
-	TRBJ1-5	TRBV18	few	CASSPGGGQHF	TGTGCCAGCTCACCCGGAGGGGGCCAGCATTTT
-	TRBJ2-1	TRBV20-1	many	CSASGRGDNEQFF	TGCAGTGCTAGCGGGAGAGGGGACAATGAGCAGTTCTTC
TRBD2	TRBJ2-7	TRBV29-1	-	CSVEGLAGTYEQYF	TGCAGCGTTGAGGGACTAGCGGGTACTTACGAGCAGTACTTC
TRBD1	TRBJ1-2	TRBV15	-	CATSQGGGGGYTF	TGTGCCACCAGCCAGGGGGGAGGAGGTGGCTACACCTTC
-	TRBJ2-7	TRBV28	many	CASSSGYTAYEQYF	TGTGCCAGCAGTTCAGGATACACCGCCTACGAGCAGTACTTC
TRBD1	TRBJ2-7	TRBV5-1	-	CASSLAGGVNEQYF	TGCGCCAGCAGCTTGGCAGGGGGCGTAAACGAGCAGTACTTC
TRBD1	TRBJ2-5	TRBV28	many	CASSPTGVSGETQYF	TGTGCCAGCAGTCCTACAGGGGTTTCGGGAGAGACCCAGTACTTC
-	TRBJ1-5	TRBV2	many	CASKGHDSNQPQHF	TGTGCCAGCAAGGGACACGATAGCAATCAGCCCCAGCATTTT
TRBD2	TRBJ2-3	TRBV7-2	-	CASSFGTSGSWGTDTQYF	TGTGCCAGCAGCTTCGGGACTAGCGGGAGTTGGGGCACAGATACGCAGTATTTT
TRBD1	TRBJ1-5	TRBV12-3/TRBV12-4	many	CASSRTGGGQPQHF	TGTGCCAGCAGCCGGACAGGGGGCGGTCAGCCCCAGCATTTT
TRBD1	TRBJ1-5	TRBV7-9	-	CASSWDRNQPQHF	TGTGCCAGCAGCTGGGACAGAAATCAGCCCCAGCATTTT
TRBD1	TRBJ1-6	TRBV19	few	CASSVQGAIHNSPLHF	TGTGCCAGTAGCGTACAGGGGGCAATCCATAATTCACCCCTCCACTTT
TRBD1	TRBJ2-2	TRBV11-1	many	CASSPDRVDGELFF	TGTGCCAGCAGCCCTGACAGGGTAGACGGGGAGCTGTTTTTT
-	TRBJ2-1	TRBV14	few	CASSVFLSSYNEQFF	TGTGCCAGCAGCGTTTTTTTGAGCTCCTACAATGAGCAGTTCTTC
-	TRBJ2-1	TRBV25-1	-	CASSVSGAGNEQFF	TGTGCCAGCAGTGTTTCAGGGGCGGGTAATGAGCAGTTCTTC
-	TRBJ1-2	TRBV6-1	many	CASSFGRHYGYTF	TGTGCCAGCAGTTTCGGACGGCACTATGGCTACACCTTC
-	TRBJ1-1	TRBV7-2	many	CASSLIWGTEAFF	TGTGCCAGCAGCTTGATCTGGGGCACTGAAGCTTTCTTT
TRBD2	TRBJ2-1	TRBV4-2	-	CASSHTSGGADDEQFF	TGTGCCAGCAGCCACACTAGCGGGGGGGCAGACGATGAGCAGTTCTTC
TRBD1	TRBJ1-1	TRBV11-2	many	CASSRDRVAFF	TGTGCCAGCAGCCGGGACAGGGTAGCTTTCTTT
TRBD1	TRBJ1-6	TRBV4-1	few	CASSQSAQGRIYNSPLHF	TGCGCCAGCAGCCAATCTGCACAGGGGAGGATCTATAATTCACCCCTCCACTTT
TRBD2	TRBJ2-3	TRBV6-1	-	CASRPGLASDTQYF	TGTGCCAGCAGACCGGGACTAGCATCCGATACGCAGTATTTT
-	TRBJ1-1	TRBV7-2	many	CASSPAQAANTEAFF	TGTGCCAGCAGCCCGGCCCAGGCCGCGAACACTGAAGCTTTCTTT
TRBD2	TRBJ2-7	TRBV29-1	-	CSVGSSSGIGPEQYF	TGCAGCGTTGGAAGTAGCAGCGGGATTGGTCCCGAGCAGTACTTC
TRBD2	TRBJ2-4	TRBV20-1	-	CSAREGGGGNIQYF	TGCAGTGCTAGAGAGGGGGGGGGGGGAAACATTCAGTACTTC
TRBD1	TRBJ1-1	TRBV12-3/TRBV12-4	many	CASSAGGTEAFF	TGTGCCAGCAGCGCAGGGGGAACTGAAGCTTTCTTT
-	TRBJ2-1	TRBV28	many	CASSLLQNTYNEQFF	TGTGCCAGCAGTTTACTACAGAATACCTACAATGAGCAGTTCTTC
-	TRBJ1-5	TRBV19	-	CASRPTAPYSNQPQHF	TGTGCCAGTAGACCAACCGCACCCTATAGCAATCAGCCCCAGCATTTT
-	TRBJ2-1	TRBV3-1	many	CASSQDLAGYNEQFF	TGTGCCAGCAGCCAAGATCTTGCAGGCTACAATGAGCAGTTCTTC
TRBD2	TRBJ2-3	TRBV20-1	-	CSASWGTSGTDTQYF	TGCAGTGCCTCGTGGGGGACTAGCGGGACAGATACGCAGTATTTT
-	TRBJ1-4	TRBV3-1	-	CASSHALATNEKLFF	TGTGCCAGCAGCCATGCTTTAGCAACTAATGAAAAACTGTTTTTT
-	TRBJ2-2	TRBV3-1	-	CASSQVRTTNTGELFF	TGTGCCAGCAGCCAAGTCCGGACTACGAACACCGGGGAGCTGTTTTTT
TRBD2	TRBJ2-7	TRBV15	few	CATSRDGTSGAYEQYF	TGTGCCACCAGCAGAGATGGGACTAGCGGGGCTTACGAGCAGTACTTC
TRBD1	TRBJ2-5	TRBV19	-	CASSILTGGAGETQYF	TGTGCCAGTAGTATCCTGACAGGGGGCGCGGGGGAGACCCAGTACTTC
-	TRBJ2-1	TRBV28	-	CASSARDGYNEQFF	TGTGCCAGCAGTGCGAGGGACGGCTACAATGAGCAGTTCTTC
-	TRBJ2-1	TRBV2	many	CASSPPVNPYNEQFF	TGTGCCAGCAGTCCTCCGGTGAATCCCTACAATGAGCAGTTCTTC
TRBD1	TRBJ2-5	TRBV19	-	CASSTIPGTGGTETQYF	TGTGCCAGTAGCACAATTCCCGGGACAGGGGGCACGGAGACCCAGTACTTC
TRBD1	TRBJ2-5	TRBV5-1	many	CASSSTGEETQYF	TGTGCCAGCAGCTCGACAGGGGAAGAGACCCAGTACTTC
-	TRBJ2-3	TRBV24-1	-	CATSDRTLTDTQYF	TGTGCCACCAGTGATCGGACTCTCACAGATACGCAGTATTTT